This TCR beta chain came from a study of T-cell memory formation after mild COVID-19. cDNA libraries for TCR alpha and TCR beta, carrying sample barcodes and UMIs, came from 5'RACE with constant-segment primers. TCRdb used MiXCR to reprocess the 5' RACE reads, holding one entry per CDR3 protein. The sample holds roughly 340,000 distinct CDR3 sequences, 15% seen once. In its sample, this clonotype was seen many times. The germline V gene encodes CDR1 SEHNR and CDR2 FQNEAQ (reference sequence). The CDR3 extends over 13 amino acids. Trimming removed 5 bases from V and 7 bases from J, with 12 bases in between.

This sequence originates from a man between 18 and 35 years old who had mild COVID-19 (a few samples of this study predate the infection). Cell type and time point are not known. The V and J genes are TRBV7-9 and TRBJ2-1, with a tentative D call TRBD2 (6 bases). Sequenced: PBMCs or a T cell subset sorted from them (not recorded which). CDR3 loop: CASSLSSGNEQFF. DNA for the CDR3: TGTGCCAGCAGCCTAAGTAGCGGAAATGAGCAGTTCTTC.